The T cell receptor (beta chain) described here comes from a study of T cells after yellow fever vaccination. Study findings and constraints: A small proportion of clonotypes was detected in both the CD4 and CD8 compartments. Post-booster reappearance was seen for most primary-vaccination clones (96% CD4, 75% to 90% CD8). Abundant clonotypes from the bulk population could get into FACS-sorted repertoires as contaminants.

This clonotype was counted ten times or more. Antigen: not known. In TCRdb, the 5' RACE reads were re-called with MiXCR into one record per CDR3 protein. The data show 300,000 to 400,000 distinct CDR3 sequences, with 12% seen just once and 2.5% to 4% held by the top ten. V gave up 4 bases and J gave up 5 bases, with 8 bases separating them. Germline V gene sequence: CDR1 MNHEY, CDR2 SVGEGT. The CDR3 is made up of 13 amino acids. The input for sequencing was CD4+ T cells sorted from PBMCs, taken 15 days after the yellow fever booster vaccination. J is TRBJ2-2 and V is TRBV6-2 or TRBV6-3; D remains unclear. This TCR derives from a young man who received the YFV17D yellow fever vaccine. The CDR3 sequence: CASSFLETGELFF. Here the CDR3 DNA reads TGTGCCAGCAGTTTTCTAGAGACCGGGGAGCTGTTTTTT.